The TCR beta chain described here comes from a study of T cells in Graves' hyperthyroidism and ophthalmopathy. Details on this clonotype: Its antigen is not identified.

Amplified TCR beta CDR3 regions came from RNA transcripts. The study used the HTBI primer set for a first-round RT-PCR of the TCR CDR3. From the multiplex PCR reads, TCRdb called clonotypes with MiXCR, one entry per CDR3 protein. Among around 720,000 distinct CDR3 sequences listed, roughly a third were seen once. Stable Graves' hyperthyroidism meant no ophthalmopathy progression within 18 months. Uncontrolled infection, other autoimmune disease, pregnancy or lactation barred patients from enrollment. Every diagnosis used clinical symptoms, serum thyroxine and TRAb, thyroid ultrasound and orbital computed tomography. Regarding the study as a whole: In blood, most of the thyroid clonotypes expanded above 0.001 were also present.

This TCR was recovered from a middle-aged woman with Graves' hyperthyroidism. Sequencing used blood.

CDR3 bases: TGTGCCACCAGCAGAGAGAAGGTTGAAAAACTGTTTTTT. Translated: CATSREKVEKLFF. V usage is TRBV15 and J usage is TRBJ1-4; no clear D gene. V lost 0 bases and J lost 7, with 6 bases in between. Germline CDR1 LNHNV, CDR2 YYDKDF (reference sequence). The CDR3 is made up of 13 amino acids.